The 29 T cell receptor beta chains presented below share a single source sample, sequenced in a study of spatial heterogeneity in lung cancer. The time point here: sample taken at primary tumor resection. Whole RNA from tumor, nontumor lung or frozen PBMC was sequenced unsorted. A single record per CDR3 protein comes from TCRdb applying MiXCR to the 5' RACE reads. This table has roughly 39,000 distinct CDR3 sequences, 6.5% to 8.5% appearing once. The input for sequencing was PBMCs, taken at surgery. The receptors were gathered from a female donor with early-stage non-small cell lung cancer.

The V call is TRBV2, the J call TRBJ1-1; no clear D. The CDR3 runs to 13 residues. V was cut by 4 bases and J by 1 base, with 7 bases left in between. Germline V gives CDR1 SNHLY, CDR2 FYNNEI. CDR3 sequence: CASSADGNTEAFF. DNA for the CDR3: TGTGCCAGCAGTGCGGACGGGAACACTGAAGCTTTCTTT.

V and J are TRBV10-3 and TRBJ2-2; 7 bases are shared with TRBD2. This CDR3 comprises 14 residues. V gave up 10 bases and J gave up 3 bases; unmatched junction bases: 8. From germline, CDR1 is ENHRY and CDR2 SYGVKD. The chain's CDR3 is CASQRGEDTGELFF. The CDR3 coding sequence is TGTGCCAGCCAACGGGGGGAGGACACCGGGGAGCTGTTTTTT.

The sample holds a few counts of this clonotype. The CDR3 DNA reads as TGTGCCAGTACCGCCGGAAGGTTGGGGGAGCAGTACTTC. It encodes CASTAGRLGEQYF. This chain joins TRBV19 and TRBJ2-7; D is uncertain. Trimming cost V 7 bases and J 7 bases, with 17 bases left between them. Germline V lookup: CDR1 LNHDA, CDR2 SQIVND (reference sequence). CDR3 size: 13 residues.

This clonotype was recorded at least ten times. The gene calls are TRBV20-1 and TRBJ2-1; no definite D call. CDR3 length: 13 residues. CDR1 and CDR2 (germline): DFQATT, SNEGSKA (reference sequence). V was shortened by 7 bases and J by 10 bases, with 20 bases between the two germline ends. The CDR3 spells CSVYDAPPGEQFF. For the CDR3, the DNA is TGCAGTGTATACGACGCCCCTCCCGGGGAGCAGTTCTTC.

On this clonotype: This clone may be a read error of a much larger clone one base away. V is TRBV5-1 and J is TRBJ2-7; D may be TRBD1 (6 bases). Germline assignment: CDR1 SGHRS and CDR2 YFSETQ. This CDR3 spans 13 amino acids. This chain's CDR3 is CANSLDRTYEQYF. DNA of the CDR3: TGCGCCAACAGCCTCGACAGGACCTACGAGCAGTACTTC.

In its sample, this clonotype was seen many times. The chain couples TRBV5-6 to TRBJ1-1; no definite D call. The CDR3 loop spans 16 amino acids. The V and J ends lost 1 base and 1 base respectively, with 14 bases between them. Germline CDR1 is SGHDT and CDR2 is YYEEEE. CDR3 residues: CASSLRLVLRNTEAFF. The CDR3 nucleotides read TGTGCCAGCAGCTTGCGGCTGGTCCTGCGGAACACTGAAGCTTTCTTT.

This clonotype has ten or more counts. The chain employs TRBV9 and TRBJ2-3, with 9 bases aligning to TRBD1. Trimming took 3 bases from V and 1 from J; bases not matched to a gene: 3. Germline CDR1 reads SGDLS; CDR2 reads YYNGEE. This CDR3 region has 15 residues. Here the CDR3 DNA reads TGTGCCAGCAGCGGGGGACAGGGAGGCACAGATACGCAGTATTTT. Protein product: CASSGGQGGTDTQYF.

This clonotype was counted many times. The chain links TRBV21-1 to TRBJ1-5; TRBD1, the table's D call, was not compared with the DNA. TRBV21-1 is assigned pseudogene status. The CDR3 has 16 amino acids. The CDR3 DNA reads TGTGCCAGCACCTTAAAACCCGGGTGTGGCAATCAGCCCCAGCATTTT. Translation gives CASTLKPGCGNQPQHF.

This clonotype has a count of ten or more. CDR3 sequence (DNA): TGTGCCAGCAGCCGCCGATACGGAACAGGGGGCGTACCACCTCTAGCCAAAAACATTCAGTACTTC. It codes for CASSRRYGTGGVPPLAKNIQYF. V and J are TRBV6-6 and TRBJ2-4, with TRBD1 identical over 9 bases. Germline-derived CDR1 and CDR2 are MNHNY and SVGAGI (reference sequence). The ends lost 6 bases at V and 0 bases at J; junction bases unmatched: 24. The CDR3 runs 22 residues.

Many counts were recorded for this clonotype. The chain carries TRBV29-1 and TRBJ1-1; TRBD1 aligns across 12 bases. J was trimmed by 12 bases and V by 6 bases; bases with no gene match: 8. Per germline, CDR1 SQVTM and CDR2 ANQGSEA. The CDR3 is 12 amino acids. The CDR3 reads CSVDPGQGATFF. The CDR3 nucleotides read TGCAGCGTCGATCCGGGACAGGGGGCAACTTTCTTT. The whole variable domain, remainder taken from reference TRBV29-1 and TRBJ1-1, is SAVISQKPSRDICQRGTSLTIQCQVDSQVTMMFWYRQQPGQSLTLIATANQGSEATYESGFVIDKFPISRPNLTFSTLTVSNMSPEDSSIYLCSVDPGQGATFFGQGTRLTVV.

The CDR3, as DNA: TGTGCCAGCAGTTACTCGAGGGGCAGCAAATATACTAGCACAGATACGCAGTATTTT. It specifies CASSYSRGSKYTSTDTQYF. This chain links TRBV6-5 with TRBJ2-3; D could derive from TRBD1 or TRBD2 (5 bases each). The CDR3 has 19 residues. Between the trimmed V and J ends, which lost 0 bases and 0 bases, there was a span of 19 bases. Germline CDR1 and CDR2: MNHEY and SVGAGI.

This clonotype occurred a few times. The rearrangement uses TRBV5-1 and TRBJ2-5; 8 bases line up with TRBD1. Per germline, CDR1 SGHRS and CDR2 YFSETQ. Trimming cost V 4 bases and J 4 bases; bases outside gene matches: 3. This CDR3 spans 13 amino acids. CDR3 region: CASSLRGRETQYF. CDR3 in DNA: TGCGCCAGCAGCCTCAGGGGGCGAGAGACCCAGTACTTC. The whole variable domain, remainder taken from reference TRBV5-1 and TRBJ2-5, is KAGVTQTPRYLIKTRGQQVTLSCSPISGHRSVSWYQQTPGQGLQFLFEYFSETQRNKGNFPGRFSGRQFSNSRSEMNVSTLELGDSALYLCASSLRGRETQYFGPGTRLLVL.

This clonotype was recorded at least ten times. The chain recombines TRBV28 with TRBJ1-4, with TRBD1 identical over 9 bases. CDR3 size: 14 residues. The germline V gene encodes CDR1 MDHEN and CDR2 SYDVKM. Losses at the gene ends were 5 bases for V and 6 bases for J; bases not matched to a gene: 4. The CDR3 DNA reads as TGTGCCAGCAGTCCCGGGACAGGGTATGAAAAACTGTTTTTT. Translated: CASSPGTGYEKLFF.

This clonotype came up many times. The rearrangement uses TRBV12-3 or TRBV12-4 and TRBJ1-1; D ambiguous. Trimming took 3 bases from V and 3 from J, leaving 5 bases between them. The CDR3 sequence is 12 residues long. CDR3 amino acids: CASSFLYTEAFF. DNA of the CDR3: TGTGCCAGCAGTTTTCTATACACTGAAGCTTTCTTT.

This clonotype was recorded at least ten times. This chain links TRBV29-1 with TRBJ1-4; possible D gene TRBD1, 5 bases. Between the trimmed V and J ends, which lost 3 bases and 7 bases, there was a span of 12 bases. Germline assignment: CDR1 SQVTM and CDR2 ANQGSEA. The CDR3 contains 13 residues. The CDR3: CSVDAGVGEKLFF. The CDR3 DNA reads as TGCAGCGTTGATGCGGGGGTCGGTGAAAAACTGTTTTTT. Variable domain in full (rest from reference TRBV29-1 and TRBJ1-4): SAVISQKPSRDICQRGTSLTIQCQVDSQVTMMFWYRQQPGQSLTLIATANQGSEATYESGFVIDKFPISRPNLTFSTLTVSNMSPEDSSIYLCSVDAGVGEKLFFGSGTQLSVL.

This clonotype was recorded many times. The V call is TRBV3-1, the J call TRBJ2-1; 10 positions agree with TRBD2. Germline values: CDR1 LGHDT, CDR2 YNNKEL (reference sequence). This CDR3 comprises 15 residues. Trimming took 0 bases from V and 14 from J; bases not matched to a gene: 10. CDR3 residues: CASSQDPQAGGLKFF. The CDR3 DNA is TGTGCCAGCAGCCAAGACCCGCAAGCGGGGGGGCTTAAGTTCTTC.

This clonotype has ten or more counts. The V and J genes are TRBV6-5 and TRBJ2-1; the match to TRBD2 covers 8 bases. V lost 5 bases, J lost 8 bases, and 11 bases stayed unmatched. Germline-derived CDR1 and CDR2 are MNHEY and SVGAGI. CDR3 length: 15 amino acids. CDR3 in amino acids: CASSLSGGPGDEQFF. In DNA form, the CDR3 reads TGTGCCAGCAGTCTCAGCGGGGGCCCCGGTGATGAGCAGTTCTTC.

This clonotype was observed many times. V usage is TRBV18 and J usage is TRBJ2-7; 8 bases are shared with TRBD1. CDR3 length: 14 residues. Germline values: CDR1 KGHSH, CDR2 LQKENI. V gave up 3 bases and J gave up 2 bases; unmatched junction bases: 3. In nucleotides, the CDR3 is TGTGCCAGCTCACCGGGACAGGAGCCCTACGAGCAGTACTTC. It encodes CASSPGQEPYEQYF.

The chain has TRBV5-4 and TRBJ2-3, with TRBD2 identical over 8 bases. J gave up 0 bases and V 4 bases, and 4 bases lay outside the gene matches. The CDR3 is made up of 15 amino acids. Germline CDR1 is SGHNT and CDR2 is YYREEE (reference sequence). CDR3 sequence (DNA): TGTGCCAGCAGCCGGGGGGGCGGTAGCACAGATACGCAGTATTTT. Protein sequence: CASSRGGGSTDTQYF. The variable domain in full, completed from reference TRBV5-4 and TRBJ2-3, reads ETGVTQSPTHLIKTRGQQVTLRCSSQSGHNTVSWYQQALGQGPQFIFQYYREEENGRGNFPPRFSGLQFPNYSSELNVNALELDDSALYLCASSRGGGSTDTQYFGPGTRLTVL.

This clonotype was counted at least ten times. The gene calls are TRBV7-8 and TRBJ2-1; D is perhaps TRBD2 (5 bases). The CDR3 covers 13 residues. In germline, CDR1 is SGHVS, CDR2 FQNEAQ. The ends were cut back, 4 bases at V and 7 bases at J, with 11 bases in the middle. The CDR3 DNA is TGTGCCAGCAGCTCTCTACGGGGTAATGAGCAGTTCTTC. It encodes CASSSLRGNEQFF.

This clonotype was detected many times. This chain links TRBV6-6 with TRBJ2-7; 8 bases fit TRBD1. The CDR3 runs 14 residues. The V gene's germline CDR1 is MNHNY and CDR2 SVGAGI (reference sequence). V was clipped by 6 bases and J by 2 bases; unmatched bases: 6. The CDR3 protein is CASRWGQETYEQYF. The CDR3, as DNA: TGTGCCAGCAGATGGGGACAGGAAACCTACGAGCAGTACTTC.

This clonotype was seen only a few times. V and J are TRBV7-2 and TRBJ2-3; no clear D. The ends were cut back, 1 base at V and 2 bases at J, with 4 bases in the middle. Germline V gene data show CDR1 as SGHTA and CDR2 as FQGNSA. The CDR3 extends over 13 amino acids. The CDR3 nucleotides read TGTGCCAGCAGCTTAGAGGTCACAGATACGCAGTATTTT. It codes for CASSLEVTDTQYF.

The chain is built from TRBV6-5 and TRBJ2-7; D is ambiguous. CDR3 length: 14 residues. CDR1 and CDR2 from the germline V gene are MNHEY and SVGAGI. Trimming left V 4 bases short and J 1 base short, with 11 bases between. The CDR3 DNA follows: TGTGCCAGCAGTTGCGTGGCCGGTTCCTACGAGCAGTACTTC. Residues: CASSCVAGSYEQYF.

This clonotype was recorded at least ten times. The V call is TRBV7-3, the J call TRBJ1-1, with TRBD1 as a possible D gene (5 bases). V lost 4 bases and J lost 1, with 7 bases in between. Germline values: CDR1 SGHTA, CDR2 FQGTGA. The CDR3 extends over 13 amino acids. The CDR3 region has the DNA TGTGCCAGCAGCTCCCAGGGGAACACTGAAGCTTTCTTT. It is translated as CASSSQGNTEAFF.

This clonotype showed up many times. This chain uses TRBV6-6 with TRBJ2-7; TRBD2 aligns across 7 bases. Germline V CDR1 and CDR2: MNHNY, SVGAGI (reference sequence). There are 13 residues in the CDR3. Trimming took 6 bases from V and 4 from J; bases not matched to a gene: 6. The CDR3 DNA reads as TGTGCCAGCAGCGTCGGGGGGTATTACGAGCAGTACTTC. Amino acids: CASSVGGYYEQYF.

This clonotype was picked up many times. The DNA for the CDR3 is TGTGCCTGGAGTAGTTCGACGGCTAGCGAGCAGTACTTC. Amino acids: CAWSSSTASEQYF. J is TRBJ2-7 and V is TRBV30; no definite D call. The V gene's germline CDR1 is GTSNPN and CDR2 SVGIG (reference sequence). CDR3 size: 13 residues. Trimming left V 2 bases short and J 6 bases short, with 14 bases between. The complete variable domain, with remaining parts taken from reference TRBV30 and TRBJ2-7, reads SQTIHQWPATLVQPVGSPLSLECTVEGTSNPNLYWYRQAAGRGLQLLFYSVGIGQISSEVPQNLSASRPQDRQFILSSKKLLLSDSGFYLCAWSSSTASEQYFGPGTRLTVT.

This clonotype has at least ten counts. The chain uses TRBV30 and TRBJ2-6; no clear D gene. V was trimmed by 0 bases and J by 3 bases, leaving 6 bases between them. The CDR3 is 14 residues long. The germline V gene has CDR1 GTSNPN and CDR2 SVGIG (reference sequence). The CDR3 sequence: CAWSVAGGANVLTF. The CDR3 DNA is TGTGCCTGGAGTGTAGCCGGTGGGGCCAACGTCCTGACTTTC.

This clonotype appeared many times. This chain links TRBV6-5 with TRBJ2-7, with TRBD1 as a possible D gene (6 bases). Germline lookup yields CDR1 MNHEY and CDR2 SVGAGI. The V end was cut by 0 bases, the J end by 6 bases, with 18 bases between. CDR3 length equals 16 residues. CDR3 sequence (DNA): TGTGCCAGCAGTTACTCGACAGGTTGGGCGATGGTCGAGCAGTACTTC. Protein sequence: CASSYSTGWAMVEQYF.

The J gene is TRBJ1-2, the V gene TRBV28; tentative D call: TRBD1 (5 bases). Germline lookup yields CDR1 MDHEN and CDR2 SYDVKM. Trimming pared 6 bases from V and 2 bases from J, leaving 13 bases between. The CDR3 sequence is 14 residues long. CDR3 residues: CASRFPGGNYGYTF. CDR3 DNA sequence: TGTGCCAGCAGATTTCCCGGGGGGAACTATGGCTACACCTTC.